The 7 T cell receptor beta chains listed next were all sequenced from one sample in a study of blood T cell repertoires in COVID-19. Sequenced by immunoSEQ multiplex PCR; TCRdb stores in-frame clones only, minus some. The sample carries approximately 310,000 clones, about 85% recorded once. Sequencing was done on a sample of PBMCs or T cells enriched from blood (not recorded which). These TCRs come from a woman aged 25-40 years who had been exposed to COVID-19.

This rearrangement joins TRBV27 to TRBJ1-4; unclear D gene. CDR1 MNHEY and CDR2 SMNVEV come from the germline V gene (reference sequence). Trimming pared 0 bases from V and 11 bases from J, leaving 10 bases between. The length of the CDR3 is 13 residues. Here the CDR3 reads CASSLSGDGKLFF. Written as DNA, the CDR3 is TGTGCCAGCAGTTTATCAGGTGACGGGAAACTGTTTTTT.

This chain joins TRBV15 and TRBJ2-3; no firm D call. The CDR3 has 12 amino acids. V was trimmed by 3 bases and J by 4 bases, leaving 5 bases between them. Germline-derived CDR1 and CDR2 are LNHNV and YYDKDF (reference sequence). CDR3 protein: CATSRNSDTQYF. CDR3 DNA sequence: TGTGCCACCAGCAGGAACTCAGATACGCAGTATTTT.

The count of this clone is one. V is TRBV19 and J is TRBJ1-6; 7 bases align to TRBD1. The CDR3 consists of 16 residues. V gave up 7 bases and J gave up 1 base; unmatched junction bases: 7. CDR1 and CDR2 from the germline V gene are LNHDA and SQIVND (reference sequence). DNA for the CDR3: TGTGCCAGTAATGCCGACAGGGCGTCCTATAATTCACCCCTCCACTTT. This gives the protein CASNADRASYNSPLHF.

This chain uses TRBV11-2 with TRBJ2-2; 7 bases align to TRBD1. The CDR3 covers 15 residues. Germline values: CDR1 SGHAT, CDR2 FQNNGV. With V trimmed by 5 bases and J by 7 bases, 10 bases remained unmatched. CDR3 DNA sequence: TGTGCCAGCAGCAGAAGAGACAGGGCGGGCGGGGAGCTGTTTTTT. Its translation: CASSRRDRAGGELFF.

The chain combines TRBV3-1 (or the pseudogene TRBV3-2) with TRBJ1-1; no firm D call. V lost 2 bases and J 6 bases, leaving 4 bases between the germline ends. The V gene's germline CDR1 is LGHDT and CDR2 YNNKEL (reference sequence). CDR3 length equals 11 residues. CDR3 in amino acids: CASSQSAEAFF. The CDR3 DNA sequence: TGTGCCAGCAGCCAATCCGCTGAAGCTTTCTTT.

The chain is built from TRBV6-6 and TRBJ1-1; 11 nucleotides align to TRBD1. Per the germline V gene, CDR1 is MNHNY and CDR2 is SVGAGI (reference sequence). The CDR3 runs 19 residues. V dropped 6 bases and J dropped 4; count of bases not matched to a gene: 19. CDR3: CASSRTWTGGNRVGTEAFF. The CDR3 DNA reads as TGTGCCAGCAGCCGAACTTGGACAGGGGGCAATCGGGTGGGCACTGAAGCTTTCTTT.

The J gene is TRBJ1-2, the V gene TRBV7-9; tentative D call: TRBD1 (6 bases). Germline V CDR1 and CDR2: SEHNR, FQNEAQ (reference sequence). CDR3 length: 14 residues. V lost 7 bases and J lost 4, with 16 bases in between. The CDR3 DNA follows: TGTGCCAGCACTCCCCCAGGGGAAGTCTATGGCTACACCTTC. This gives the protein CASTPPGEVYGYTF.